This T cell receptor beta chain originates from a study of T cells in Graves' hyperthyroidism and ophthalmopathy. Source material for PBMCs was less than 12 ml fresh peripheral blood. The TCR beta CDR3 regions underwent amplification using RNA transcripts as the source. RT-PCR in the first round (using the HTBI primer set) targeted the TCR CDR3. MiXCR, run by TCRdb on the multiplex PCR reads, gives a single entry per CDR3 protein. The data hold about 270,000 distinct CDR3 sequences, with approximately 21% observed a single time. CDR3 size: 15 residues. Germline CDR1 LGHNT, CDR2 FRNRAP. Trimming took 3 bases from V and 7 from J, leaving 18 bases between them.

Source material: blood. The rearrangement joins TRBV12-5 to TRBJ1-2; D may be TRBD1 (6 bases). The receptor was derived from a man aged 25 to 45 with Graves' ophthalmopathy. The DNA of the CDR3 is TGTGCTAGTGGTTTCTGGTCAGGGGCAAATCGTGGCTACACCTTC. It translates to CASGFWSGANRGYTF.